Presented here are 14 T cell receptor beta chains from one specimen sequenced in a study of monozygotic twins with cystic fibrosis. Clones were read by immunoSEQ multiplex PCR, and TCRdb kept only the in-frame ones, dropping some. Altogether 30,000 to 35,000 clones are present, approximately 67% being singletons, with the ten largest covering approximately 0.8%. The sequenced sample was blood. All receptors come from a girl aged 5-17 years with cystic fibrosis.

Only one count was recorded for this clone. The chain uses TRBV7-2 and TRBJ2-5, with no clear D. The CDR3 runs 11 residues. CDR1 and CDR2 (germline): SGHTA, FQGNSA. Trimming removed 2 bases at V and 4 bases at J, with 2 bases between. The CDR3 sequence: CASSLSETQYF. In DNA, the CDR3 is TGTGCCAGCAGCTTATCAGAGACCCAGTACTTC.

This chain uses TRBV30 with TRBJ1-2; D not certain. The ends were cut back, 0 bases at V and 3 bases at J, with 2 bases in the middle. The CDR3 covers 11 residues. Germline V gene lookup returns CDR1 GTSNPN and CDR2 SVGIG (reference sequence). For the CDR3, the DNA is TGTGCCTGGAGTGTGGACTATGGCTACACCTTC. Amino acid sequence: CAWSVDYGYTF.

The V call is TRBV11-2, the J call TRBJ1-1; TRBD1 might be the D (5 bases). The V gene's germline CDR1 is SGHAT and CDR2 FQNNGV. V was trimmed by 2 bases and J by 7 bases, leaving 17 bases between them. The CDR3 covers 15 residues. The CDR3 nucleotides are TGTGCCAGCAGCTTACAGGGTTTAGGGGAGCATGAAGCTTTCTTT. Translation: CASSLQGLGEHEAFF.

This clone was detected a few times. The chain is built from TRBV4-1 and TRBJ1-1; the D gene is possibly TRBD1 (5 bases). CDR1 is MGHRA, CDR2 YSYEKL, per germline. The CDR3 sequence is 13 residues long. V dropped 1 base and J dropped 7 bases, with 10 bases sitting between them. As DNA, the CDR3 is TGCGCCAGCAGCCAAGTACGGGGCGTTGAAGCTTTCTTT. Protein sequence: CASSQVRGVEAFF.

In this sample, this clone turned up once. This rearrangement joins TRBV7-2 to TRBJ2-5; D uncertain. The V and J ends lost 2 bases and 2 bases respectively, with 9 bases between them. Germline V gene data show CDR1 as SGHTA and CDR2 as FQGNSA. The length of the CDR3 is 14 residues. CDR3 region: CASSLIIGQETQYF. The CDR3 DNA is TGTGCCAGCAGCTTAATCATAGGGCAAGAGACCCAGTACTTC.

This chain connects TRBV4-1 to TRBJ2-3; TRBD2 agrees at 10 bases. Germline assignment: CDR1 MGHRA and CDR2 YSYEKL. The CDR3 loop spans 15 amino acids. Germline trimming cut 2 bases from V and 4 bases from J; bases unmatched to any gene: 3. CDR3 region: CASSQLGLAADTQYF. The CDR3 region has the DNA TGCGCCAGCAGCCAACTCGGACTAGCGGCAGATACGCAGTATTTT.

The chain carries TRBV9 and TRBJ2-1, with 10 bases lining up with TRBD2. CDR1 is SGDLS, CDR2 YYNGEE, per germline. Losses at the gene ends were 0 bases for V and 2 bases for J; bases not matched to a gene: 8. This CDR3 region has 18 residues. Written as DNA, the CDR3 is TGTGCCAGCAGCGTAGCGGGGCTAGCGGGAGACCCCTACAATGAGCAGTTCTTC. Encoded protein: CASSVAGLAGDPYNEQFF.

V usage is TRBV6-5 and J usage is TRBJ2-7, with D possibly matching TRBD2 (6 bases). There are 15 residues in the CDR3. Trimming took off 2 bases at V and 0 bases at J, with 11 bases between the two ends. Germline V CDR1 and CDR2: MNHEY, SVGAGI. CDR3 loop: CASSYAAGPSYEQYF. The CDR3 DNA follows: TGTGCCAGCAGTTACGCCGCGGGGCCCTCCTACGAGCAGTACTTC.

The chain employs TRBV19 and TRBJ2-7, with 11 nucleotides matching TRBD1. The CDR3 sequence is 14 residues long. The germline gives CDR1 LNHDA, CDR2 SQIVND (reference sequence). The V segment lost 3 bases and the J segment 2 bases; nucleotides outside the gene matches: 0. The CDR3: CASSMGQGAYEQYV. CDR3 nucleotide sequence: TGTGCCAGTAGTATGGGACAGGGGGCCTACGAGCAGTACGTC.

In DNA form, the CDR3 reads TGCGCCAGCAGCCAAGTCATGGGGGAGCTGTTTTTT. Its translation is CASSQVMGELFF. V usage is TRBV4-1 and J usage is TRBJ2-2; no firm D call. Germline values: CDR1 MGHRA, CDR2 YSYEKL. The CDR3 is 12 residues long. V was cut by 1 base and J by 8 bases, with 5 bases left in between.

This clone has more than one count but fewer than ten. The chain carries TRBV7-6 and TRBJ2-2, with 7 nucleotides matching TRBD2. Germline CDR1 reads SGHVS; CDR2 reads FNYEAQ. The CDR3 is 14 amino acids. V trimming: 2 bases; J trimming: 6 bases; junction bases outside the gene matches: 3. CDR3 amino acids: CASSLNRGAGELFF. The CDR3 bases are TGTGCCAGCAGCTTAAATCGGGGGGCCGGGGAGCTGTTTTTT.

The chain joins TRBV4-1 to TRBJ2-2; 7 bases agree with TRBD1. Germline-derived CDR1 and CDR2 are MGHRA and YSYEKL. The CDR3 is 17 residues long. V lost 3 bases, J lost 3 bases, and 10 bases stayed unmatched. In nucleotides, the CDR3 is TGCGCCAGCAGCCACGGCAGACAGGGATACCACACCGGGGAGCTGTTTTTT. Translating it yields CASSHGRQGYHTGELFF.

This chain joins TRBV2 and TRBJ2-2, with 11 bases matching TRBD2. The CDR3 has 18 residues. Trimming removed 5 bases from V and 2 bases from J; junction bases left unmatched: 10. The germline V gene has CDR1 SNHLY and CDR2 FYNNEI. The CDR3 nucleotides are TGTGCCAGCAGTCCGCAACTAGCGGGAGATACCAACACCGGGGAGCTGTTTTTT. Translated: CASSPQLAGDTNTGELFF.

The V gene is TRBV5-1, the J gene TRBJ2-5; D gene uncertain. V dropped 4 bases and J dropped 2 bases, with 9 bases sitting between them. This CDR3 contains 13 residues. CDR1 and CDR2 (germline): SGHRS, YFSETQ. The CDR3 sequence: CASSADGQETQYF. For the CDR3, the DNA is TGCGCCAGCAGCGCCGACGGACAAGAGACCCAGTACTTC. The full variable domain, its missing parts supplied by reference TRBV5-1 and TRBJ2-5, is KAGVTQTPRYLIKTRGQQVTLSCSPISGHRSVSWYQQTPGQGLQFLFEYFSETQRNKGNFPGRFSGRQFSNSRSEMNVSTLELGDSALYLCASSADGQETQYFGPGTRLLVL.